The clone carrying this T cell receptor beta chain has only a few counts. The antigen is not known. The data were taken from a study of blood T cells in healthy people across ages. Whole-study results and caveats: Naive T cell percentage by flow cytometry tracked strongly with beta diversity. TCR beta diversity per million T cells fell roughly linearly with age.

A second PCR, run for roughly 7 to 12 cycles, used a sample-barcoded 5' primer plus a J-beta primer mix. Via MiXCR, TCRdb re-called the 5' RACE reads, giving one row per CDR3 protein. The sample holds fewer than 1,200,000 distinct CDR3 sequences; less than 25% are singletons and the top ten take less than 0.75%. The germline gives CDR1 DFQATT, CDR2 SNEGSKA (reference sequence). The CDR3 is 15 amino acids. Trimming took 6 bases from V and 2 from J; bases not matched to a gene: 7. These same records also appear under a second study, on T cells of mothers and their children. As that report states: All extracted RNA went into cDNA synthesis, about 1.4 ug per 15 ul. The output of TCR recombination is shaped by thymic selection similarly in related and unrelated pairs.

The chain couples TRBV20-1 to TRBJ2-3, with 11 bases identical to TRBD2. This receptor was obtained from a girl aged 2 to 10 in good health. Sequencing was performed on blood. As DNA, the CDR3 is TGCAGTGCCAGGGGACTAGCGGAGATCACAGATACGCAGTATTTT. It yields the protein CSARGLAEITDTQYF.